The T cell receptor beta chain under discussion was sequenced for a study of vaccination and CD4 T cells after COVID-19. Study background: Collection of post-COVID samples occurred a median approximately 94 days after diagnosis, spanning a range of 35 to 161. Typically, post-vaccine samples were obtained a median approximately 72 days after dose two, within a range of 14 to 241.

Cultured CD4+ T-cell DNA underwent Oncomine TCR Beta short-read sequencing. TCRdb ran MiXCR on the PCR reads and lists one entry per CDR3 protein. The data hold some 9,500 distinct CDR3 sequences, with 30% to 45% observed a single time. The CDR3 loop spans 16 amino acids. V was clipped by 4 bases and J by 8 bases; unmatched bases: 12. Germline V lookup: CDR1 SGHTA, CDR2 FQGNSA. A word on this clonotype: The antigen is undetermined. The CDR3 carries no conserved terminal phenylalanine or tryptophan, so it likely arises from a read error.

As to treatment: roughly ten-day PBMC culture with coronavirus spike peptide pools or control peptides (ViraFEST assay). The source is a human donor who had recovered from COVID-19. Sequenced sample: CD4+ T cells from blood, cultured in vitro. The J gene is TRBJ2-1, the V gene TRBV7-2; 9 positions match TRBD1. The CDR3 DNA follows: TGTGCCAGCAGCTCGCGACCGGGACAGGGTTTGTATGAGCAGTTCTAC. This translates into CASSSRPGQGLYEQFY.